This T cell receptor beta chain is drawn from a study of T cell repertoires in cytomegalovirus infection. Overall study: Evidence of both CMV infection and a matching HLA type came from public TCR beta signatures.

CDR3 length: 15 amino acids. The V segment lost 4 bases and the J segment 5 bases; nucleotides outside the gene matches: 9. CDR1 is MNHEY and CDR2 is SVGAGI in the germline V gene. TCRdb re-called the reads with MiXCR, one entry per CDR3 protein. This table holds roughly 600,000 distinct CDR3 sequences, roughly 26% found once. Study-wide results and caveats: Dominating the ex vivo response were TCR beta clonotypes that were CMV-specific and HLA-C-restricted. Accumulated public TCR beta family frequency recognized individuals carrying CMV together with the relevant HLA.

On this clonotype itself: The antigen remains unidentified.

The TCR originated in a human donor in good health (CMV status not recorded). Some clones in this sample may be carry-over from other donors' samples. The sample comprised CD8+ T cells from PBMCs. The rearrangement links TRBV6-5 to TRBJ2-7, with TRBD1 matching 9 bases. As DNA, the CDR3 is TGTGCCAGCAGTTTCGTGGGGACAGGGCTCAACGAGCAGTACTTC. Amino acids: CASSFVGTGLNEQYF.